These 21 T cell receptor beta chains were all obtained from the same sample, sequenced in a study of T cell repertoires in cytomegalovirus infection. For these receptors, no antigen is known. TCRdb processed the reads anew with MiXCR; each CDR3 protein has one entry. The sample includes roughly 500,000 distinct CDR3 sequences, around 30% of them seen just once. Here the sequenced sample was cultured PBMCs, taken from culture after CMV antigen stimulation. The receptors here all came from a human donor in good health (CMV status not recorded). Some clones in this sample may be carry-over from other donors' samples.

This clonotype has more than one count but fewer than ten. The chain combines TRBV7-6 with TRBJ2-1; 9 nucleotides match TRBD2. Germline loops: CDR1 SGHVS, CDR2 FNYEAQ. Trimming cost V 10 bases and J 2 bases; bases outside gene matches: 6. The CDR3 has 14 amino acids. This CDR3 reads CATMAGGPYNEQFF. CDR3 bases: TGTGCCACCATGGCGGGAGGGCCCTACAATGAGCAGTTCTTC.

This sequence joins TRBV7-2 and TRBJ2-2, with 8 positions matching TRBD2. Germline V lookup: CDR1 SGHTA, CDR2 FQGNSA. CDR3 length: 17 residues. Unmatched junction bases numbered 15, after V lost 4 bases and J lost 8 bases. The CDR3 sequence: CASSSLTGLAVSGELFF. In DNA form, the CDR3 reads TGTGCCAGCAGCTCGCTCACAGGACTAGCAGTTTCTGGGGAGCTGTTTTTT.

The sample holds a few counts of this clonotype. The gene calls are TRBV7-2 and TRBJ2-7; 15 bases fit TRBD2. Losses at the gene ends were 5 bases for V and 5 bases for J; bases not matched to a gene: 4. Germline lookup yields CDR1 SGHTA and CDR2 FQGNSA. This CDR3 is 15 amino acids long. The CDR3 coding sequence is TGTGCCAGCAGCCCGGGACTAGCGGGAGGCCACGAGCAGTACGTC. Translated: CASSPGLAGGHEQYV.

In this sample, this clonotype turned up a few times. This sequence joins TRBV28 and TRBJ2-3; maybe TRBD1 (5 bases). This CDR3 comprises 12 residues. CDR1 is MDHEN and CDR2 is SYDVKM in the germline V gene. Trimming stripped 6 bases from V and 6 bases from J, with 10 bases between. DNA of the CDR3: TGTGCCAGCAGCAGGGTTTTGGATACGCAGTATTTT. It yields the protein CASSRVLDTQYF.

The V call is TRBV7-2, the J call TRBJ1-5, with D unclear. Trimming shortened V by 0 bases and J by 4 bases, and 13 bases separated the two germline ends. Per the germline V gene, CDR1 is SGHTA and CDR2 is FQGNSA. The CDR3 sequence is 16 residues long. The CDR3 here is CASSLAVSSGNQPQHF. CDR3 in DNA: TGTGCCAGCAGCTTAGCCGTGTCTAGCGGAAATCAGCCCCAGCATTTT.

The V gene is TRBV4-3, the J gene TRBJ2-7; 7 bases match TRBD2. The V segment lost 6 bases and the J segment 5 bases; nucleotides outside the gene matches: 16. The length of the CDR3 is 16 residues. Germline V gives CDR1 LGHNA, CDR2 YSLEER. CDR3 DNA: TGCGCCAGCAGTCCCGGGACTACCATCCTTCTCGACGAGCAGTACTTC. Its protein is CASSPGTTILLDEQYF.

In its sample, this clonotype was seen a few times. The V call is TRBV12-3 or TRBV12-4, the J call TRBJ1-1, with D hard to call. Trimming took off 3 bases at V and 4 bases at J, with 9 bases between the two ends. This CDR3 region has 13 residues. The CDR3 nucleotides read TGTGCCAGCAGTTTCGAACTGAGCACTGAAGCTTTCTTT. It specifies CASSFELSTEAFF.

There are a few counts of this clonotype. This CDR3 reads CAISEEGGLTGGFYGYTF. The DNA of the CDR3 is TGTGCCATCAGTGAAGAAGGGGGCCTGACAGGGGGCTTCTATGGCTACACCTTC. The rearrangement links TRBV10-3 to TRBJ1-2; 10 bases match TRBD1. The germline gives CDR1 ENHRY, CDR2 SYGVKD. This CDR3 spans 18 amino acids. Trimming took 3 bases from V and 4 from J; bases not matched to a gene: 14.

This clonotype turned up a few times. The chain employs TRBV5-1 and TRBJ2-5; possible D gene TRBD2, 5 bases. In germline, CDR1 is SGHRS, CDR2 YFSETQ. Deletions cut 3 bases from V and 4 bases from J, with 10 bases between. This CDR3 contains 13 residues. The CDR3 coding sequence is TGCGCCAGCAGCTCGGTCGAGGGAGAGACCCAGTACTTC. Its protein product is CASSSVEGETQYF. Supplemented by reference TRBV5-1 and TRBJ2-5, the full variable domain reads KAGVTQTPRYLIKTRGQQVTLSCSPISGHRSVSWYQQTPGQGLQFLFEYFSETQRNKGNFPGRFSGRQFSNSRSEMNVSTLELGDSALYLCASSSVEGETQYFGPGTRLLVL.

The V and J genes are TRBV29-1 and TRBJ1-5; the D gene is possibly TRBD1 (6 bases). The CDR3 is 12 residues long. CDR1 SQVTM and CDR2 ANQGSEA come from the germline V gene. Trimming took off 4 bases at V and 4 bases at J, with 8 bases between the two ends. The CDR3 here is CSVGQGNQPQHF. For the CDR3, the DNA is TGCAGCGTTGGCCAGGGGAATCAGCCCCAGCATTTT.

The V gene is TRBV7-9, the J gene TRBJ2-7, with D possibly matching TRBD1 (6 bases). Trimming took 4 bases from V and 3 from J, leaving 10 bases between them. The V gene's germline CDR1 is SEHNR and CDR2 FQNEAQ (reference sequence). The CDR3 sequence is 13 residues long. DNA of the CDR3: TGTGCCAGCAGCTCAGACAGGTTCTACGAGCAGTACGTC. It yields the protein CASSSDRFYEQYV.

V is TRBV2 and J is TRBJ2-2; D is undetermined. Trimming shortened V by 0 bases and J by 3 bases, and 14 bases separated the two germline ends. Germline lookup yields CDR1 SNHLY and CDR2 FYNNEI. This CDR3 has 17 amino acids. CDR3 DNA sequence: TGTGCCAGCAGTGAAGCTGTTGTCGGTACCTACACCGGGGAGCTGTTTTTT. It encodes CASSEAVVGTYTGELFF.

This clonotype was counted many times. The genes are TRBV7-2 and TRBJ2-2, with D perhaps TRBD1 or TRBD2 (5 bases each). The CDR3 contains 15 residues. V was cut by 6 bases and J by 4 bases, with 15 bases left in between. The germline CDR1 and CDR2 sequences are SGHTA and FQGNSA. The CDR3 nucleotides read TGTGCCAGCAGTATCCGGGACCCCCGCACCGGGGAGCTGTTTTTT. Translating it yields CASSIRDPRTGELFF.

The V and J genes are TRBV4-1 and TRBJ1-2; maybe TRBD1 (5 bases). The germline V gene has CDR1 MGHRA and CDR2 YSYEKL. V shed 5 bases and J shed 8 bases, with 18 bases lying between them. The length of the CDR3 is 14 residues. CDR3 sequence: CASSVHRDVVGYTF. The CDR3 coding sequence is TGCGCCAGCAGCGTGCACCGGGACGTCGTAGGCTACACCTTC.

The CDR3 sequence is CASSLRGGYTF. As DNA, the CDR3 is TGTGCCAGCAGCTTAAGAGGGGGCTACACCTTC. V and J are TRBV7-2 and TRBJ1-2; no clear D gene. The germline CDR1 and CDR2 sequences are SGHTA and FQGNSA. This CDR3 region has 11 residues. Deletions cut 2 bases from V and 8 bases from J, with 6 bases between. The full variable domain, with the rest looked up from reference TRBV7-2 and TRBJ1-2, is GAGVSQSPSNKVTEKGKDVELRCDPISGHTALYWYRQSLGQGLEFLIYFQGNSAPDKSGLPSDRFSAERTGGSVSTLTIQRTQQEDSAVYLCASSLRGGYTFGSGTRLTVV.

This clonotype was observed a single time. The chain carries TRBV12-3 or TRBV12-4 and TRBJ1-5; no reliable D call. V was trimmed by 3 bases and J by 0 bases, leaving 15 bases between them. This CDR3 is built from 17 residues. The CDR3 DNA follows: TGTGCCAGCAGTTTTGATATTACAGATAATAGCAATCAGCCCCAGCATTTT. It specifies CASSFDITDNSNQPQHF.

The rearrangement links TRBV4-1 to TRBJ2-1, with 7 bases matching TRBD2. The CDR3 totals 18 residues. Looked up from germline, CDR1 is MGHRA and CDR2 is YSYEKL. J gave up 0 bases and V 2 bases, and 10 bases lay outside the gene matches. The CDR3 sequence: CASSQYEGGPGSYNEQFF. The DNA of the CDR3 is TGCGCCAGCAGCCAATACGAGGGAGGGCCAGGCTCCTACAATGAGCAGTTCTTC.

This clonotype occurred a few times. The chain carries TRBV12-3 or TRBV12-4 and TRBJ2-2, with a weak D call TRBD2 (6 bases). CDR3 length equals 16 residues. Trimming removed 5 bases from V and 4 bases from J, with 17 bases in between. CDR3 coding DNA: TGTGCCAGCAGTCCATTTGGGCGGGAACTCACCGGGGAGCTGTTTTTT. Residues: CASSPFGRELTGELFF.

This clonotype was counted only a few times. This sequence joins TRBV5-6 and TRBJ2-4, with D perhaps matching TRBD2 (6 bases). Germline loops: CDR1 SGHDT, CDR2 YYEEEE. The CDR3 is 12 residues long. With 4 bases removed from V and 10 bases from J, the gap between germline ends came to 12 bases. CDR3 in DNA: TGTGCCAGCAGCCTGAGGAGCGGGATTCAGTACTTC. Its protein product is CASSLRSGIQYF.

This clonotype was observed a few times. The chain joins TRBV7-9 to TRBJ1-3, with TRBD1 as a possible D gene (5 bases). The germline gives CDR1 SEHNR, CDR2 FQNEAQ (reference sequence). The CDR3 consists of 14 residues. Trimming left V 4 bases short and J 0 bases short, with 7 bases between. The DNA for the CDR3 is TGTGCCAGCAGCTCGGGGCTCTCTGGAAACACCATATATTTT. It codes for CASSSGLSGNTIYF.

V and J are TRBV11-2 and TRBJ1-4, with D unresolved. V lost 4 bases and J lost 0, with 9 bases in between. CDR1 is SGHAT, CDR2 FQNNGV, per germline. The CDR3 covers 15 residues. The CDR3 sequence is CASSSTDATNEKLFF. CDR3 DNA sequence: TGTGCCAGCAGCTCAACAGATGCAACTAATGAAAAACTGTTTTTT.